The source of this T cell receptor (beta chain) is a study of blood T cell repertoires in COVID-19. Study-level background: In each case, the material was cDNA or gDNA derived from T cells, B-cell-depleted T cells, or PBMCs.

In the original analysis: Counts of nucleated cells, estimated from reference gene primer amplification, were obtained. TCRdb's table, derived via immunoSEQ multiplex PCR, lists solely in-frame clones and lacks some. V, J and clone size derive from that table, while D and trimming were established from the DNA sequence. This sample carries 200,000 to 250,000 clones, roughly 87% of them seen once, and the ten largest clones take 3% to 3.5%. The source of this sequence is a man aged 18 to 30 with active or convalescent COVID-19. The sequencing input was peripheral blood.

The CDR3 region has the DNA TGTGCCAGCCACTACGGGGGGATTGCGTTCTTC. This translates into CASHYGGIAFF. The chain combines TRBV6-5 with TRBJ2-1, with TRBD2 identical over 7 bases. The CDR3 has 11 amino acids. Germline V gene data show CDR1 as MNHEY and CDR2 as SVGAGI. The junction had 10 bases not matched to a gene; V was cut back by 8 bases and J by 15 bases.